The 8 T cell receptor beta chains below all came from one sample that was sequenced in a study of identical twins. One entry per CDR3 protein results from TCRdb running MiXCR on the 5' RACE reads. The table has fewer than 900,000 distinct CDR3 sequences, about 18% seen once. These data also formed part of another study, on T cells expressing NK-cell markers.

Sequences were obtained from PBMCs. The source is a woman younger than 35 in good health.

This chain joins TRBV7-8 and TRBJ1-1; D is perhaps TRBD1 (6 bases). This CDR3 is 15 amino acids long. Germline CDR1 SGHVS, CDR2 FQNEAQ. V lost 1 base and J lost 5, with 14 bases in between. The CDR3 region is CASSLGGPGETEAFF. DNA of the CDR3: TGTGCCAGCAGCTTAGGAGGGCCAGGGGAGACTGAAGCTTTCTTT.

This chain connects TRBV20-1 to TRBJ2-2; TRBD1 agrees at 7 bases. This CDR3 contains 15 residues. Germline CDR1 and CDR2: DFQATT and SNEGSKA (reference sequence). The V segment lost 5 bases and the J segment 0 bases; nucleotides outside the gene matches: 6. The CDR3 sequence is CSAGDSIANTGELFF. DNA for the CDR3: TGCAGTGCTGGGGACAGTATCGCGAACACCGGGGAGCTGTTTTTT.

This clonotype occurred a few times. J is TRBJ1-1 and V is TRBV3-1, with D possibly TRBD1 on 5 matching bases. Trimming took off 2 bases at V and 7 bases at J, with 5 bases between the two ends. The CDR3 length is 11 residues. The germline V gene encodes CDR1 LGHDT and CDR2 YNNKEL (reference sequence). In nucleotides, the CDR3 is TGTGCCAGCAGCCAACAGGGTGAAGCTTTCTTT. Its translation: CASSQQGEAFF.

This clonotype was counted at least ten times. The chain uses TRBV5-1 and TRBJ2-3, with D possibly being TRBD1 or TRBD2 (5 bases each). The CDR3 spans 14 residues. CDR1 is SGHRS, CDR2 YFSETQ, per germline. The V and J ends lost 5 bases and 0 bases respectively, with 10 bases between them. The CDR3 region has the DNA TGCGCCAGCAGTGGGGGAGCTAGCACAGATACGCAGTATTTT. Translated: CASSGGASTDTQYF.

J is TRBJ2-1 and V is TRBV30; D may be TRBD2 (6 bases). Trimming removed 2 bases from V and 12 bases from J, with 11 bases in between. The CDR3 has 11 residues. The V gene's germline CDR1 is GTSNPN and CDR2 SVGIG (reference sequence). As DNA, the CDR3 is TGTGCCTGGAGTTTGGGAGGCCCGCAGTTCTTC. Translating gives CAWSLGGPQFF.

This clonotype was detected a few times. V usage is TRBV6-1 and J usage is TRBJ2-3; D is tentatively TRBD1 or TRBD2 (5 bases each). V lost 2 bases, J lost 6 bases, and 24 bases lay in between. The CDR3 covers 18 residues. Germline CDR1 is MNHNS and CDR2 is SASEGT. CDR3 DNA sequence: TGTGCCAGCAGTGAATTGGGAAAGGGACGGCATTTTCGGGATACGCAGTATTTT. Its translation: CASSELGKGRHFRDTQYF.

This clonotype was counted between two and nine times. The chain is built from TRBV3-1 and TRBJ2-1; D possibly corresponds to TRBD2 (5 bases). The germline CDR1 and CDR2 sequences are LGHDT and YNNKEL (reference sequence). Trimming cost V 0 bases and J 10 bases, with 13 bases left between them. There are 14 residues in the CDR3. This CDR3 is CASSQDPRTREQFF. The CDR3 nucleotides are TGTGCCAGCAGCCAAGATCCTCGAACTAGGGAGCAGTTCTTC.

This clonotype was observed once. This chain uses TRBV27 with TRBJ2-2; either TRBD1 or TRBD2 may supply D (5 bases each). Germline V gives CDR1 MNHEY, CDR2 SMNVEV (reference sequence). This CDR3 comprises 15 residues. The V end was cut by 9 bases, the J end by 7 bases, with 21 bases between. The CDR3 is CASRGDLIIGGELFF. The CDR3 bases are TGTGCCAGTCGAGGGGACCTGATTATTGGCGGGGAGCTGTTTTTT.